This note documents a single TCR beta chain sequence. This clonotype has ten or more counts. The specificity of this receptor is unknown. Nothing much larger sits one base from this clone, and base qualities are not available. Receptor amplification or capture employed 5' RACE. Instrument used: Illumina HiSeq 2000. A universal primer binding site was introduced by template switching, and a unique molecular identifier was present in the final cDNA, enabling accurate counting of TCR cDNA molecules. Specific primers in the conserved constant-segment region were used to synthesize first-strand cDNA for the TCR alpha and beta chains. Each cDNA library was double barcoded, with a SMART-Mk sample barcode plus Illumina barcodes, to control for contamination. TruSeq adapter sequences and Illumina sample barcodes were added in two successive PCR steps. TCR alpha and beta cDNA libraries were sequenced on the Illumina HiSeq platform with custom primers. Processing in the source paper ran as follows. MiGEC processed the raw reads to extract unique molecular identifiers, while MiXCR was used to determine the CDR3 positions. For each individual, recombination models were inferred using an EM algorithm with the repgenHMM and IGoR tools. The analysis of shared clonotypes was done with the tcR package in R, with sharing normalized by the product of cloneset sizes. To study raw recombination without the effects of thymic and clonal selection, out-of-frame nonproductive sequences were analyzed. TCRdb trimmed the raw reads at Q25, called clones with MiXCR and kept productive beta chains. Rows are unified per CDR3 protein, each entry keeping the most common DNA and genes. TCRdb, not the original authors, processed these V and J calls. Present in this sample are 400,000 to 650,000 distinct CDR3 sequences, roughly a fifth of which were seen just once. The top ten clonotypes cover roughly 0.91% of the sample.

These data belong to a study of identical twins (dated by TCRdb to about 2016). With regard to the full study: The study deep-sequenced TCR alpha and beta repertoires from monozygotic twins, unrelated adults of various ages and cord blood to test whether fetal clonotypes persist. To rule out contamination, replicate twin experiments were performed at different times with different library preparation protocols. On the study overall, not on this receptor specifically: Zero-insertion analyses could be partly confounded by invariant T cells such as MAIT and iNKT, although diverse VJ usage argued against such confounding for most clonotypes. Compared with coincidental sharing between unrelated individuals, an excess of low generation-probability sequences was observed among out-of-frame TCR alpha sequences shared between twins. Conclusions relied on cross-sectional statistical analysis, since the same donors could not be followed over many years. The excess sharing between twins in beta out-of-frame sequences was weaker because fewer shared sequences reduced the signal-to-noise ratio. Fewer insertions were carried by abundant cord blood beta clonotypes, a similar but weaker trend appeared in young adult naive repertoires, and no such trend appeared in memory repertoires. Recombination models systematically underestimated out-of-frame TCR alpha sharing in monozygotic twins but agreed with sharing between unrelated individuals.

Every donor was a healthy Caucasian. The twin cohort comprised three pairs of female monozygotic twins, all aged about 18 to 30 years. Positive isolation kits from Invitrogen were used to isolate the CD4+ and CD8+ T cell populations. Including the terminal cysteine and phenylalanine, the CDR3 comprises 16 residues. This entry keeps only the CDR3 DNA: 48 bases, framed from base 1. Taken from the germline V gene, the CDR1 and CDR2 loops are WSHSY and SAAADI. V loses 6 bases at its end and J loses 6 bases; junction bases beyond the gene matches: 13. The sample also formed part of further work on T cells expressing NK-cell markers. As that second study puts it: About eight donors provided sorted CD3+CD56+NKG2C+, CD3+CD56+NKG2C- and CD3+CD56-NKG2C+ T-cell subsets, whose TCR beta-chain repertoires were profiled. Seven of the eight sequenced donors were HCMV-seropositive and one was HCMV-seronegative. To restrict sorting to alphabetaTCR-expressing T cells, an anti-gammadeltaTCR antibody was added in several experiments. In about six donors, the dominant CD3+CD56+NKG2C+ clonotypes were found to rank among the top 10 CD8+ clonotypes and to make up about 1.0-8% of CD8+ T cells. Those dominant clonotypes were again the most abundant among CD3+CD56-NKG2C+ cells in a few donors, at about 28.3-60.1%. Whether the expanded NKG2C-expressing T cell clones were specific for HCMV antigens remained unclear. Randomly selected healthy volunteers, three men and five women, were used as the eight sequenced donors. A commercial ELISA kit detecting HCMV-specific IgG in serum was used to determine HCMV serostatus. MIGEC handled demultiplexing of the reads and grouping by UMI, while MiTCR was used to assemble and quantify clonotypes. To exclude erroneous sequences, any TCR cDNA sequence not supported by at least two reads was discarded. Downstream repertoire analysis used the tcR package, and clonotypes were matched across fractions by CDR3 nucleotide sequence plus V segment. VDJmatch was used to annotate antigen specificity against VDJdb, with one amino acid substitution in CDR3 permitted.

Sequencing input: CD4+ T cells sorted from blood. This clonotype was obtained from a woman between 18 and 29 years old in good health. Here the chain combines TRBV10-2 and TRBJ2-2; TRBD2 matches 7 bases in the middle. The CDR3 in this case is CASSTSGGGISGELFF. The nucleotides are TGCGCCAGCAGCACGTCAGGCGGGGGTATTTCCGGGGAGCTGTTTTTT.